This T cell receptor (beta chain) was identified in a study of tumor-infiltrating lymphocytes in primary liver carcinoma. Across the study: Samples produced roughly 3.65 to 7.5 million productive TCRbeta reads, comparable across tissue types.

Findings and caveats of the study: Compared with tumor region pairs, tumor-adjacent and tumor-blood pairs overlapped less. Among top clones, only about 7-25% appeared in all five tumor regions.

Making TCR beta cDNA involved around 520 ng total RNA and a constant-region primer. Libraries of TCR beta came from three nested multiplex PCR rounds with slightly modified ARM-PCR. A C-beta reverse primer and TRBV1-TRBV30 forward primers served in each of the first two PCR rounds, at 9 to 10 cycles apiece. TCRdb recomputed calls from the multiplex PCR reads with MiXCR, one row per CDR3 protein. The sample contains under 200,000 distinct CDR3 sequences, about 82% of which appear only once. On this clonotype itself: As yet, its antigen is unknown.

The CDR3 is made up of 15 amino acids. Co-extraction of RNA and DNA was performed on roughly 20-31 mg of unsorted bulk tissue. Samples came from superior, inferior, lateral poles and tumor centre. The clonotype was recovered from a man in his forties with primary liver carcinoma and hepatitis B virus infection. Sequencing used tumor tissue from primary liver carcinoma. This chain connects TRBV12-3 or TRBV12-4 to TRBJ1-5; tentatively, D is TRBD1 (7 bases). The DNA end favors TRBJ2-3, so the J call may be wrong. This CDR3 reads CASRFGRGGHQRQYF. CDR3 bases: TGTGCCAGCAGATTCGGGAGAGGGGGCCATCAGCGCCAGTATTTT.